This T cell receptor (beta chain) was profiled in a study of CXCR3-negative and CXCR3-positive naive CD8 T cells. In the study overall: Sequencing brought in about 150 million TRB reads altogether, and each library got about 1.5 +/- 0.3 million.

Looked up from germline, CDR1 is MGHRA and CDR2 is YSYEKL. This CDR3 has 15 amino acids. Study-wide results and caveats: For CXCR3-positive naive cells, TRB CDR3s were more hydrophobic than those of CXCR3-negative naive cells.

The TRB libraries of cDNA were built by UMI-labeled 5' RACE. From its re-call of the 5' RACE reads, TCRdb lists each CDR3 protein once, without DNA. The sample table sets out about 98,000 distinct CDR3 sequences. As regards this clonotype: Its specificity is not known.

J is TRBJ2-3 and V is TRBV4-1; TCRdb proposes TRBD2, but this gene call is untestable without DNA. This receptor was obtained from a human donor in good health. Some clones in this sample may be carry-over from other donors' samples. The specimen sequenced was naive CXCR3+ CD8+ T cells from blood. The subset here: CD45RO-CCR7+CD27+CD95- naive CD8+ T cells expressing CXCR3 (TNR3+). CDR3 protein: CASSSELAGTDTQYF.